One sample yielded the 10 T cell receptor delta chains listed below, sequenced in a study of gamma-delta chains in newborns, infants, children (dated by TCRdb to about 2019). TCRdb names Illumina MiSeq as the instrument used. Via CATT, TCRdb reprocessed the public reads, and rows with identical DNA were then joined. In all, the sample holds about 3,500 delta-chain clones, and 0.5% to 0.7% of those were seen once. Clones ranked in the top ten supply around 14% of the sample. The sequenced sample was blood. These receptors all stem from a child who was a newborn, infant or young child, either healthy, febrile or measles-vaccinated (not recorded which).

As regards this clone: The protein that TCRdb holds for this DNA derives from a much larger clone and differs from the translated DNA at residue 8, which likely indicates a read error; the protein shown here is translated from the DNA. This rearrangement joins TRDV2 to TRDJ1, with TRDD3 matching 10 bases. The CDR3 consists of 15 residues. Germline V gives CDR1 GEAIGNYY, CDR2 EKD. V lost 3 bases and J lost 1; bases outside the gene matches: 4. CDR3 in amino acids: CACDYWGMRTDKLIF. CDR3 nucleotide sequence: TGTGCCTGTGACTACTGGGGGATGCGCACCGATAAACTCATCTTT.

This clone was counted a few times. TCRdb pairs this DNA with a much larger clone's protein that differs at residue 10, likely a read error; the protein shown was translated from the DNA. The gene calls are TRDV2 and TRDJ2, with 10 bases fitting TRDD3. Germline V gene data show CDR1 as GEAIGNYY and CDR2 as EKD. The CDR3 runs 15 residues. Here the CDR3 DNA reads TGTGCCTGTGACAAACTGGGGGATTTGGCAGCACAACTCTTCTTT. Residues: CACDKLGDLAAQLFF.

This clone has more than one count but fewer than ten. The protein in TCRdb stems from a much larger clone and differs at residue 14 from this DNA's translation, likely a read error; here the protein is translated from the DNA. J is TRDJ3 and V is TRDV2; 12 bases match TRDD3. The CDR3 totals 18 residues. CDR1 is GEAIGNYY and CDR2 is EKD in the germline V gene. The CDR3 region has the DNA TGTGCCTGTGACCCCCCACTGGGGGATACCTGGGACACCCAACAGATGTTTTTC. It translates to CACDPPLGDTWDTQQMFF.

This clone was picked up a small number of times. The protein TCRdb gives is from a much larger clone and does not agree with this DNA's translation at residue 3, likely a read error; the protein shown here comes from the DNA. V is TRDV2 and J is TRDJ1; D is unresolved. This CDR3 region has 18 residues. CDR1 GEAIGNYY and CDR2 EKD come from the germline V gene. CDR3 region: CARDTADTRDPGTDKLIF. The CDR3, as DNA: TGTGCCCGTGACACAGCCGACACCCGGGACCCGGGGACCGATAAACTCATCTTT.

This clone is large (0.1 to 1%). The same CDR3 is also encoded by other DNA sequences in this sample. The chain carries TRDV2 and TRDJ3; the D gene is possibly TRDD3 (6 bases). This CDR3 has 18 amino acids. The ends were cut back, 3 bases at V and 0 bases at J, with 14 bases in the middle. The germline CDR1 and CDR2 sequences are GEAIGNYY and EKD. The CDR3 loop reads CACDFTGELSWDTRQMFF. CDR3 nucleotides: TGTGCCTGTGACTTCACGGGGGAACTCTCCTGGGACACCCGACAGATGTTTTTC.

Regarding this clone: This likely traces to a read error, being one base from a far larger clone. This chain connects TRDV2 to TRDJ3, with TRDD3 matching over 8 bases. The V and J ends lost 1 base and 0 bases, in that order; junction bases with no gene match: 4. CDR1 is GEAIGNYY, CDR2 EKD, per germline. This CDR3 has 18 amino acids. CDR3 loop: CACDTGGSSSWDTRQMFF. The CDR3 region has the DNA TGTGCCTGTGACACTGGGGGATCTAGCTCCTGGGACACCCGACAGATGTTTTTC.

As for this clone: The protein given by TCRdb reflects a much larger clone and differs at residue 8 from this DNA's translation, likely from a read error; the protein shown is the DNA's translation. The chain joins TRDV2 to TRDJ3; possible D gene TRDD2, 5 bases. CDR1 is GEAIGNYY, CDR2 EKD, per germline. CDR3 length: 17 amino acids. Trimming pared 0 bases from V and 2 bases from J, leaving 10 bases between. Written as DNA, the CDR3 is TGTGCCTGTGACACCGCCTACGGAACCTGGGACACCCGACAGATGTTTTTC. It codes for CACDTAYGTWDTRQMFF.

This clone has a handful of counts. A far larger clone lies a single base away; this is likely a read error. In the same sample, other DNA sequences code for this CDR3. V is TRDV2 and J is TRDJ3; 9 bases are shared with TRDD3. In germline, CDR1 is GEAIGNYY, CDR2 EKD. The CDR3 loop spans 18 amino acids. The CDR3 sequence is CACDTWGIEAWDTRQMFF. CDR3 coding DNA: TGTGCCTGTGACACCTGGGGGATAGAAGCCTGGGACACCCGGCAGATGTTTTTC.

This clone is labeled as medium-sized (0.01 to 0.1%). With only one base between it and a far larger clone, this is likely a read error. Other DNA sequences of this sample code for an identical CDR3. The chain recombines TRDV2 with TRDJ2, with 11 bases lining up with TRDD3. Germline V lookup: CDR1 GEAIGNYY, CDR2 EKD. CDR3 length equals 16 residues. CDR3 in DNA: TGTGCCTGCGACATACTGGGGGATACTTTGACAGCACAACTCTTCTTT. Translated: CACDILGDTLTAQLFF.

This clone was recorded at least ten times. A far larger clone is a single base away, which makes a read error likely. The chain uses TRDV2 and TRDJ2; TRDD3 agrees at 12 bases. From germline, CDR1 is GEAIGNYY and CDR2 EKD. This CDR3 has 16 residues. The CDR3 here is CACDILGDTLTAQPFF. In DNA form, the CDR3 reads TGTGCCTGTGACATACTGGGGGATACTTTGACAGCACAACCCTTCTTT.